This T cell receptor beta chain derives from a study of T cell repertoires in cytomegalovirus infection. Study results and limitations: Cumulative frequency (of public TCR beta family members) identified carriers of CMV plus the relevant HLA.

The CDR3 is made up of 13 amino acids. Trimming pared 6 bases from V and 3 bases from J, leaving 12 bases between. Germline V CDR1 and CDR2: SGHAT, FQNNGV. For this clonotype: No antigen is known for it.

TCRdb itself ran the reads through MiXCR, one entry per CDR3 protein. This sample has some 200,000 distinct CDR3 sequences; 35% to 40% occur once, and the top ten carry 59%. Sequenced material: CD8+ T cells from cultured PBMCs, taken from culture after CMV antigen stimulation. The receptor was derived from a human donor in good health (CMV status not recorded). Some clones in this sample may be carry-over from other donors' samples. The rearrangement uses TRBV11-2 and TRBJ2-7; D gene unclear. CDR3 DNA: TGTGCCAGCAGTCTAGGGATACACTACGAGCAGTACTTC. It is translated as CASSLGIHYEQYF.